This T cell receptor (beta chain) was retrieved from a study of control samples from healthy donors and cancer patients. Germline V gives CDR1 MRHNA, CDR2 SNTAGT. The ends were cut back, 6 bases at V and 5 bases at J, with 12 bases in the middle. The CDR3 extends over 13 amino acids. Generated by immunoSEQ multiplex PCR, the TCRdb table keeps only in-frame clones and is missing some. Of 150,000 to 200,000 clones in the sample, roughly 90% were seen once. The origin of this receptor is a woman in her forties or fifties in good health. The rearrangement uses TRBV6-4 and TRBJ2-3; D possibly corresponds to TRBD2 (6 bases). The sequencing input was blood. CDR3 nucleotides: TGTGCCAGCAGCCTTTGGGAGGAAGATACGCAGTATTTT. It yields the protein CASSLWEEDTQYF.